This TCR beta chain was recovered during a study of cytomegalovirus exposure and HLA in healthy donors (dated by TCRdb to about 2017). Looking at the study overall: An earlier analysis of 550 to 700 of the donors reported 250 to 350 Gb of sequence data and 100 million to 140 million unique TCR beta sequences from 150 million to 200 million T cells. Roughly 300 gigabases of sequencing data and approximately 84 million unique TCR sequences were included in an early release covering several hundred HLA-typed donors. The aim of the study was to test whether cataloging public T cell receptors could identify signatures of past pathogen exposure. Typing coverage differed by locus: A, B, C, DRB1 and DQB1 were typed in about 620-640 donors, DQA1 in roughly 510, DPA1 in 600 to 610, and DPB1 in approximately 450. HLA typing covered class I and class II loci at four-digit resolution. About five DR-DQ haplotypes were handled as single units for association and clustering because linkage in the cohort was strong. The later analysis used no new phenotypic data to find candidate immune exposures, relying instead on TCR beta sequences and their occurrence across donors. High-throughput TCR immunosequencing, statistical association of individual TCRs with disease status, and machine learning were combined to predict cytomegalovirus infection status. Donor age, sex, ethnicity and CMV serostatus were collected together with the repertoire data. Every repertoire in the discovery cohort had been generated on one and the same sequencing platform. An earlier analysis of roughly 580 of the donors used high-throughput TCR beta sequencing to judge whether each TCR beta V gene segment behaved as functional or pseudogenic. A separate validation cohort of more than 100 different subjects was used in addition to the roughly 700-subject first cohort. In a later genetic analysis, genome-wide SNP genotypes for about 60% of the 666 donors were used, and that subset was treated as a discovery cohort. The study used immunosequencing to profile the T cell repertoires of about 670 subjects and linked those repertoires to cytomegalovirus serostatus. Of the 300 to 450 genotyped donors, less than 90% were placed in the genetic ancestry cluster associated with self-reported Caucasian donors. Across approximately 400 genotyped donors of the cohort, an average of about 220,000 unique TCR beta nucleotide sequences per donor were sequenced, and roughly 20% of those sequences were non-productive. In a later analysis, previously published TCR beta repertoires from 600 to 850 donors were re-analyzed and high-resolution HLA genotyping was added so that TCR occurrence patterns could be studied. Study-wide findings and limitations: In a later analysis, HLA-associated TCR beta chains showed more clonal expansion and lower generation probabilities than non-associated chains that were equally common. Across donors, most TCR sequences were observed very rarely, whereas some public TCRs were present in many individuals. In vitro tests confirmed that a few of the cytomegalovirus-associated TCR beta chains recognize cytomegalovirus antigens. A later analysis reported that several top co-occurrence clusters appeared linked to parvovirus B19, influenza, CMV and Epstein-Barr virus. Correlated functional status among segregating V segments might be attributable to linkage disequilibrium, but an unknown experimental factor could not be ruled out. The sequencing pipeline was judged likely to have produced a cluster of highly shared sequence variants as a technical artifact. At a false discovery rate of 0.05, a later analysis linked approximately 18,000 TCR beta sequences to specific HLA alleles. A further reported finding was that TCR beta sequences accurately predicted the HLA-A and HLA-B alleles for most subjects in the first cohort. Some 15 rarely observed V segments, including chromosome 9 orphons, were excluded from the earlier analysis of some 590 of the donors because counts were too low. The cohort was sequenced for TCR beta chains only, and without alpha or paired-chain data the features that could be detected were limited. For the cohort, immune exposure information was limited to CMV serostatus. A total of fewer than 200 TCR beta chains were listed by the study as associated with cytomegalovirus. A later genetic analysis associated a missense DCLRE1C variant with V-gene and J-gene trimming of TCR beta chains, and an independent cohort replicated the association. Compared with the approximately 700-donor mean, donors in an Asian-associated ancestry cluster had fewer N-insertions in productive TCRs, according to a later genetic analysis. Broadly in line with IMGT annotations, most TCR beta V segments showed up in productive rearrangements about 87% or about 30% of the time in an earlier analysis of approximately 640 of the donors. A later analysis found that most CMV-associated TCR beta chains appeared HLA-restricted, with HLA associations seemingly driven largely by CMV exposure. In both the original and validation cohorts, the classifier was reported to diagnose cytomegalovirus status with high specificity and sensitivity. According to a later analysis, TCR association rates differed among HLA loci, with DRB1 alleles showing the most associated TCRs and HLA-C alleles showing the fewest. Some IMGT-functional V segments, including TRBV6-2 and TRBV6-3, could not be distinguished by the 87-base-pair reads and were therefore excluded. Because some donors lacked HLA typing at each locus, the association tests relied only on the typed subset. The authors suggested that the approach could potentially be extended to other disease states and immunological phenotypes. When HLA alleles, especially DR and DQ, strongly co-occurred, TCR associations were difficult to assign to individual alleles. Roughly uniform sequencing depth across donors was assumed in presence/absence analyses, although this assumption may not hold.

In total, around 600 healthy bone marrow donors made up the cohort. Cohort members were all nominally healthy when sampled, although unrecorded immune exposures were likely present. The donor tested CMV seropositive, placing the donor among the 250 to 300 seropositive members of the cohort. A peripheral blood sample was collected from each donor, and TCR beta sequencing was performed on peripheral blood mononuclear cells. The Qiagen DNeasy Blood Extraction Kit was used to extract genomic DNA from the blood cell samples. The germline V gene yields SGHDT for CDR1 and YYEEEE for CDR2. V is pruned by 4 bases and J by 6 bases, leaving 10 bases of the junction without a gene match. Taken from cysteine to phenylalanine, the CDR3 has 16 residues. The entry retains the CDR3 DNA only, 48 bases that are in frame from base 1. As concerns this clone: Its target antigen remains unknown. One base away there is no much larger clone; base qualities are not given.

The library was generated by the immunoSEQ multiplex PCR assay. The multiplex PCR relied on a mix of 60 forward primers for TCR Vbeta segments and 13 reverse primers for TCR Jbeta segments. A multiplex PCR assay on genomic DNA amplified the CDR3 region of rearranged TCR beta genes. Amplified TCR beta libraries were sequenced as 87-base-pair reads on the Illumina HiSeq System. The paper's processing steps were these. In a later analysis, tens of millions of unique TCR beta chains were counted across the 690 or so repertoires, and about 10 million of these chains were shared by at least two donors. Raw reads were error-corrected and collapsed into unique sequences with a nearest-neighbor algorithm that merged closely related sequences to remove PCR and sequencing errors. CDR3 sequences were aligned to IMGT reference sequences to assign V, D and J gene segments. For a sequence to be retained, a match of at least six nucleotides to both a V gene segment and a J gene segment was required. A rearrangement counted as productive if the CDR3 had no stop codons and remained in frame with V and J, and every other rearrangement counted as non-productive. CDR3 was defined by IMGT convention, running from the second conserved V-encoded cysteine to the conserved J-encoded phenylalanine. In an earlier analysis of 550 to 650 of the donors, sequences lacking an unambiguous match to a single V gene segment were excluded. An earlier analysis of several hundred of the donors classified V segments as functional when productive rearrangements were above 56.7% and as segregating when the standard deviation between donors was above 5%. To diagnose cytomegalovirus status from the catalog of TCR beta chain sequences, a statistical classification framework was built. In a later analysis, TCR nucleotide sequences were compared against IMGT/GENE-DB human TR gene sequences so that V and J genes could be assigned. In a later analysis, CDR3 sequences and most-parsimonious VDJ recombination scenarios were assigned using the TCRdist pipeline. In a later analysis, every TCR beta chain was defined by the combination of its CDR3 amino acid sequence and its V-gene family, and reads without a unique V-gene family were dropped. To address suspected cross-contamination and a sequencing artifact, a later analysis removed 450 to 700 highly shared, low-generation-probability nucleotide sequences. For each public chain, a later analysis derived a clonal expansion index from normalized ranks of inferred template counts within each repertoire. In a later analysis, generation probabilities were computed with a VDJ recombination model fitted to out-of-frame rearrangements, and the resulting probabilities were checked against IGoR. Hypergeometric tests were used in a later analysis to score TCR-TCR, TCR-HLA and TCR-CMV co-occurrence, with a repertoire-size bias correction applied to the TCR pairs. To estimate false discovery rates, a later analysis permuted the HLA or CMV assignments 20 times. In a later analysis, co-occurring TCRs were grouped using DBSCAN, and TCRdist sequence similarity was added for clustering within HLA-allele-positive subsets. Repertoires with fewer than 30,000 or more than 120,000 public chains, plus five repertoires with anomalous nucleotide sharing, were excluded from co-occurrence clustering. Entries here come from immuneACCESS through TCRdb and include only in-frame sequences with V and J called. Some clones fail to appear in such tables; in the studies checked, an unresolved V gene covers under half of the shortfall, and the cause of the remainder is unknown. V and J calls and clone size are those listed in that table; D and trimming were worked out from the DNA. The sample table contains about 300,000 clones; only one count was recorded for about nine tenths of them. In total, the top ten clones hold 3.5% to 4% of the sample.

The sequence is built from TRBV5-6 and TRBJ1-5; TRBD1 agrees with 10 junctional bases. The receptor comes from a man aged 35-49 years in good health and CMV-seropositive. The sequenced sample was PBMCs. The CDR3 has the sequence CASSPGTGAPGQPQHF. The bases are TGTGCCAGCAGCCCAGGGACAGGGGCACCGGGTCAGCCCCAGCATTTT.